These 7 T cell receptor beta chains were sequenced from one sample in a study of memory CD4+ T cells and cytomegalovirus serostatus. The sort gate was single viable CD3+CD4+CD8-CD45RO+ cells for memory CD4+ T cells. Produced via immunoSEQ multiplex PCR; TCRdb's table is partial and in-frame only. The sample holds around 45,000 clones, around 76% seen once. Sequencing was done on a sample of memory CD4+ T cells from blood. All receptors come from an adult in good health and CMV-seropositive.

The chain is built from TRBV29-1 and TRBJ2-7; the match to TRBD1 covers 8 bases. Unmatched junction bases numbered 5, after V lost 7 bases and J lost 3 bases. Per germline, CDR1 SQVTM and CDR2 ANQGSEA. This CDR3 comprises 12 residues. The DNA of the CDR3 is TGCAGCGGGCAGGGGGCCTACTACGAGCAGTACTTC. It codes for CSGQGAYYEQYF.

This clone was detected a few times. V usage is TRBV29-1 and J usage is TRBJ2-2; D perhaps matches TRBD1 (6 bases). CDR1 is SQVTM, CDR2 ANQGSEA, per germline. V was cut by 3 bases and J by 2 bases, with 7 bases left in between. The CDR3 length is 13 residues. This chain's CDR3 is CSVDGTNTGELFF. The CDR3 nucleotides are TGCAGCGTTGACGGGACAAACACCGGGGAGCTGTTTTTT.

This clone has only a few counts. This chain joins TRBV2 and TRBJ2-5; D is possibly TRBD2 (6 bases). The CDR3 spans 13 residues. With 7 bases removed from V and 4 bases from J, the gap between germline ends came to 13 bases. Germline V CDR1 and CDR2: SNHLY, FYNNEI. The CDR3 loop is CASNTSPRETQYF. DNA for the CDR3: TGTGCCAGCAACACTAGCCCCAGAGAGACCCAGTACTTC.

The gene calls are TRBV6-6 and TRBJ2-3; D is possibly TRBD1 (5 bases). The CDR3 consists of 15 residues. Germline V gene data show CDR1 as MNHNY and CDR2 as SVGAGI (reference sequence). Between the trimmed V and J ends, which lost 6 bases and 2 bases, there was a span of 15 bases. This CDR3 reads CASRDQGLNTDTQYF. In DNA form, the CDR3 reads TGTGCCAGCAGGGACCAGGGCCTGAACACAGATACGCAGTATTTT.

The chain recombines TRBV6-6 with TRBJ2-5; D is unresolved. Trimming left V 2 bases short and J 5 bases short, with 6 bases between. CDR1 and CDR2 (germline): MNHNY, SVGAGI (reference sequence). The CDR3 is made up of 12 amino acids. This CDR3 is CASSYPGETQYF. The CDR3 region has the DNA TGTGCCAGCAGTTACCCCGGGGAGACCCAGTACTTC.

The chain uses TRBV5-1 and TRBJ1-2; 10 bases fit TRBD1. The CDR3 covers 15 residues. Trimming cost V 3 bases and J 8 bases; bases outside gene matches: 10. The germline V gene encodes CDR1 SGHRS and CDR2 YFSETQ. CDR3 nucleotides: TGCGCCAGCAGCTCCTCACCCGGGACAGGGGAGGGCTACACCTTC. Translated: CASSSSPGTGEGYTF.

The gene calls are TRBV5-1 and TRBJ1-6; the D is unclear. The V gene lost 0 bases and the J gene lost 10 bases, with 11 bases spanning the gap. Germline CDR1 is SGHRS and CDR2 is YFSETQ. The CDR3 spans 14 residues. CDR3 region: CASSLAFTSSPLHF. CDR3 sequence (DNA): TGCGCCAGCAGCTTGGCATTCACCTCCTCACCCCTCCACTTT.